Listed below are T cell receptor beta chains from one sample, sequenced in a study of T cells in Graves' hyperthyroidism and ophthalmopathy. TCRdb reprocessed the multiplex PCR reads with MiXCR, giving one entry per CDR3 protein. The sample lists under 400,000 distinct CDR3 sequences, 11% to 15% occurring once. Source material: blood. The receptor set was obtained from a woman in her sixties with Graves' hyperthyroidism. CDR3s include the opening cysteine and the closing phenylalanine or tryptophan. Each record gives: clone size, V gene, J gene, D gene, CDR3 DNA, CDR3 protein. A D gene is named only where the DNA matches it firmly. Part of the rows lack a size; the others show once, few, many or a class for expanded clones.

clone size: many
V gene: TRBV20-1
J gene: TRBJ1-1
D gene: TRBD1
CDR3 DNA: TGCAGTGCTAGAGCTCCAGGGACAGGGAACACTGAAGCTTTCTTT
CDR3 protein: CSARAPGTGNTEAFF

clone size: few
V gene: TRBV12-5
J gene: TRBJ2-1
D gene: TRBD1
CDR3 DNA: TGTGCTAGTGGTTTGGTACTTAGAAGGGACAGTAACTTTCACAATGAGCAGTTCTTC
CDR3 protein: CASGLVLRRDSNFHNEQFF

clone size: many
V gene: TRBV12-3/TRBV12-4
J gene: TRBJ2-7
D gene: NA
CDR3 DNA: TGTGCCAGCAGTTTAAGGGGGACACACTACGAGCAGTACTTC
CDR3 protein: CASSLRGTHYEQYF

clone size: many
V gene: TRBV2
J gene: TRBJ2-7
D gene: TRBD1
CDR3 DNA: TGTGCCAGCAGTGAACGGGGGACAGGTTACTCCGAGCAGTACTTC
CDR3 protein: CASSERGTGYSEQYF

clone size: many
V gene: TRBV27
J gene: TRBJ1-2
D gene: NA
CDR3 DNA: TGTGCCAGCAGTTTAAGTCCAGGAGCTCAAGATGGCTACACCTTC
CDR3 protein: CASSLSPGAQDGYTF

clone size: many
V gene: TRBV6-1
J gene: TRBJ2-3
D gene: NA
CDR3 DNA: TGTGCCAGCAGTGACCGGTGGACTACAAGCACAGATACGCAGTATTTT
CDR3 protein: CASSDRWTTSTDTQYF

clone size: few
V gene: TRBV28
J gene: TRBJ2-1
D gene: NA
CDR3 DNA: TGTGCCAGCAGTTTGGTAGTGGCGGGTTCCTACAATGAGCAGTTCTTC
CDR3 protein: CASSLVVAGSYNEQFF

clone size: many
V gene: TRBV5-1
J gene: TRBJ2-1
D gene: TRBD2
CDR3 DNA: TGCGCCAGCAGCAATCCGGGACTAGCGGGAGGCAATGAGCAGTTCTTC
CDR3 protein: CASSNPGLAGGNEQFF

clone size: NA
V gene: TRBV19
J gene: TRBJ2-7
D gene: NA
CDR3 DNA: TGTGCCAGTAGTATAGCGCTGAGGGAGAGCTCCTACGAGCAGTACTTC
CDR3 protein: CASSIALRESSYEQYF

clone size: many
V gene: TRBV5-1
J gene: TRBJ2-7
D gene: TRBD1
CDR3 DNA: TGCGCCAGCAGCTTGCGGGACAGGGCAGTATACGAGCAGTACTTC
CDR3 protein: CASSLRDRAVYEQYF

clone size: NA
V gene: TRBV19
J gene: TRBJ2-5
D gene: TRBD2
CDR3 DNA: TGTGCCAGTAGTATAGAGGCGGGGGACCCACTAGCGAGCCAAGAGACCCAGTACTTC
CDR3 protein: CASSIEAGDPLASQETQYF

clone size: few
V gene: TRBV6-1
J gene: TRBJ2-1
D gene: TRBD1
CDR3 DNA: TGTGCCAGCAGTCCCACCGGGACAGACAACAATGAGCAGTTCTTC
CDR3 protein: CASSPTGTDNNEQFF

clone size: many
V gene: TRBV20-1
J gene: TRBJ2-1
D gene: TRBD2
CDR3 DNA: TGCAGTGCTGACCACACTAGCGGAGGGAGCTCCTACAATGAGCAGTTCTTC
CDR3 protein: CSADHTSGGSSYNEQFF

clone size: many
V gene: TRBV2
J gene: TRBJ1-4
D gene: NA
CDR3 DNA: TGTGCCAGCAGTTACAGTGAAAAACTGTTTTTT
CDR3 protein: CASSYSEKLFF

clone size: NA
V gene: TRBV11-2
J gene: TRBJ2-1
D gene: TRBD2
CDR3 DNA: TGTGCCAGCCGCCTTAGCCCGTGGACTAGAGCCAATGAGCAGTTCTTC
CDR3 protein: CASRLSPWTRANEQFF

clone size: NA
V gene: TRBV5-1
J gene: TRBJ2-1
D gene: NA
CDR3 DNA: TGCGCCAGCAGCTTGGATAGGGGGGTTTCTAGCAGGAGCTCCTACAATGAGCAGTTCTTC
CDR3 protein: CASSLDRGVSSRSSYNEQFF

clone size: few
V gene: TRBV24-1
J gene: TRBJ2-7
D gene: TRBD1
CDR3 DNA: TGTGCCACCAGTGATTTGCCCGGGACAGGGCTCTACGAGCAGTACTTC
CDR3 protein: CATSDLPGTGLYEQYF

clone size: many
V gene: TRBV5-5
J gene: TRBJ1-3
D gene: TRBD1
CDR3 DNA: TGTGCCAGCAGCGCGGGACAGACCGGAGGCACCATATATTTT
CDR3 protein: CASSAGQTGGTIYF